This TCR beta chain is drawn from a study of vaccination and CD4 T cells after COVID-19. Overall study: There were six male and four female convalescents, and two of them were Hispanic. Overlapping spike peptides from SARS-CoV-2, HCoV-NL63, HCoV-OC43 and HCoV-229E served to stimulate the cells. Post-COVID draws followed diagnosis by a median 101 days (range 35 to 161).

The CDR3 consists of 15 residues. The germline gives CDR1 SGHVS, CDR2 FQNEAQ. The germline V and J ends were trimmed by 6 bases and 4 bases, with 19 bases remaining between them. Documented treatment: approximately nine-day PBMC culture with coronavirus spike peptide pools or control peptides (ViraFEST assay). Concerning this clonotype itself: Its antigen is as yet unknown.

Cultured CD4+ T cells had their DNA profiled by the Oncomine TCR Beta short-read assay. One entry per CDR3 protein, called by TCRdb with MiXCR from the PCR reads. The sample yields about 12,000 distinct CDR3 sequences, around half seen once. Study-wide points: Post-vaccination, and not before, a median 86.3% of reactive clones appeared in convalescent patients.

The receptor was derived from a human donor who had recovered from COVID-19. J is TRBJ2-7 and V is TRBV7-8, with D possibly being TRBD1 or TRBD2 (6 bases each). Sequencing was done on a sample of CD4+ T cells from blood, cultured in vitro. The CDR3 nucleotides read TGTGCCAGCAGTCCACTCAGGCAGGGGACTTACGAGCAGTACTTC. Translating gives CASSPLRQGTYEQYF.